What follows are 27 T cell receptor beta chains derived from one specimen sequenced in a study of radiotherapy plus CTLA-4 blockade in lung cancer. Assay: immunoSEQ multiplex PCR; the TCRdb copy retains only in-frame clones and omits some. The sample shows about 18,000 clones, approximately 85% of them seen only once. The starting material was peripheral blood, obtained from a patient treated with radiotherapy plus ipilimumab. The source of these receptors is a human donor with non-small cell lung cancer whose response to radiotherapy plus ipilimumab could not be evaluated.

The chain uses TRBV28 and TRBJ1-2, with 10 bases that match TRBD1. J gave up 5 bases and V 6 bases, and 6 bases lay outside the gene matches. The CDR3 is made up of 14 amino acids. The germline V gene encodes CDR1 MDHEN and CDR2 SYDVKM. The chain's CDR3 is CASRQPGQGYGYTF. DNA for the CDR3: TGTGCCAGCAGACAACCGGGACAGGGGTATGGCTACACCTTC.

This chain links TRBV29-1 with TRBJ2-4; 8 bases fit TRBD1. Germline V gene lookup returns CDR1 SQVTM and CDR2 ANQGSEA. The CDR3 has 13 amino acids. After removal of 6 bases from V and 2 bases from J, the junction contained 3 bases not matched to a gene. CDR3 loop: CSVGTGSKNIQYF. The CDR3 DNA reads TGCAGCGTAGGGACAGGTTCCAAAAACATTCAGTACTTC.

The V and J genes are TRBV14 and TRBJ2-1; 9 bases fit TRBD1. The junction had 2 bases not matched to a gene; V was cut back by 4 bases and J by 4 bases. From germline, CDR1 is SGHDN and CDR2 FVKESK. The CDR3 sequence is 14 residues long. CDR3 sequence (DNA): TGTGCCAGCAGCCCCGGGACAGGGTACAATGAGCAGTTCTTC. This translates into CASSPGTGYNEQFF.

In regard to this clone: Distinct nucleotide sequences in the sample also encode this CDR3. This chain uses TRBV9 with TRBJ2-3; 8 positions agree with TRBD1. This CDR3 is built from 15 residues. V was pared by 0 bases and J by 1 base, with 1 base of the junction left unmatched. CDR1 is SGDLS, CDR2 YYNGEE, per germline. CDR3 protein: CASSVAGQGTDTQYF. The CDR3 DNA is TGTGCCAGCAGCGTAGCGGGACAGGGCACAGATACGCAGTATTTT.

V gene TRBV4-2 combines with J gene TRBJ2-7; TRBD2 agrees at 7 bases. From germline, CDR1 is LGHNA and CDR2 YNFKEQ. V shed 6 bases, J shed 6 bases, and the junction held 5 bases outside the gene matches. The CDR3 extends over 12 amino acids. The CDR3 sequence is CASSKPGGEQYF. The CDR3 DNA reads TGTGCCAGCAGTAAACCGGGAGGCGAGCAGTACTTC.

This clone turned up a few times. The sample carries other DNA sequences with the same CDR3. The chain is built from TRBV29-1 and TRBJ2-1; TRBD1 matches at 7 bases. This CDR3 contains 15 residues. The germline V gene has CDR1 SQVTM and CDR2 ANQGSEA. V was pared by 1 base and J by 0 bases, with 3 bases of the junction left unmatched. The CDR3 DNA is TGCAGCGTTGAAGTATGGGACAGCTCCTACAATGAGCAGTTCTTC. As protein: CSVEVWDSSYNEQFF.

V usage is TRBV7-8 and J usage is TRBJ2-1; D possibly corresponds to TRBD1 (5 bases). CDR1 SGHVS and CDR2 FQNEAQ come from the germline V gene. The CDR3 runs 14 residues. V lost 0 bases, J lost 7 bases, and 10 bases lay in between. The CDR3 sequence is CASSLAGVQNEQFF. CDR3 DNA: TGTGCCAGCAGCTTAGCAGGGGTCCAGAATGAGCAGTTCTTC.

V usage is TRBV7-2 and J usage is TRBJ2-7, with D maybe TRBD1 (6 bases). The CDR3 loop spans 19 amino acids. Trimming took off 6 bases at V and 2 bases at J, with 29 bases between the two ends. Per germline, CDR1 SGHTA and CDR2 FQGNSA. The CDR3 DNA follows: TGTGCCAGCAGAAAAGACGGCTACTTTCGGACGGGACAAGCCTACGAGCAGTACTTC. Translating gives CASRKDGYFRTGQAYEQYF.

The CDR3 loop reads CASSRRDRGPYNEQFF. The CDR3 nucleotides read TGTGCCAGCAGCCGTCGGGACAGGGGGCCCTACAATGAGCAGTTCTTC. The rearrangement joins TRBV7-9 to TRBJ2-1; 12 bases line up with TRBD1. The germline gives CDR1 SEHNR, CDR2 FQNEAQ (reference sequence). The CDR3 extends over 16 amino acids. V gave up 5 bases and J gave up 2 bases; unmatched junction bases: 4.

The CDR3 here is CAISESRGYGYTF. CDR3 in DNA: TGTGCCATCAGTGAGTCCCGGGGTTATGGCTACACCTTC. The chain has TRBV10-3 and TRBJ1-2; D call uncertain. CDR3 size: 13 residues. The germline gives CDR1 ENHRY, CDR2 SYGVKD. V shed 0 bases and J shed 5 bases, with 7 bases lying between them.

CDR3 in amino acids: CASSFPWTRKETQYF. CDR3 nucleotides: TGTGCCAGCAGCTTTCCTTGGACTAGAAAAGAGACCCAGTACTTC. The V and J genes are TRBV11-2 and TRBJ2-5; 7 nucleotides agree with TRBD2. Trimming cost V 3 bases and J 3 bases; bases outside gene matches: 7. The CDR3 spans 15 residues. Germline CDR1 and CDR2: SGHAT and FQNNGV.

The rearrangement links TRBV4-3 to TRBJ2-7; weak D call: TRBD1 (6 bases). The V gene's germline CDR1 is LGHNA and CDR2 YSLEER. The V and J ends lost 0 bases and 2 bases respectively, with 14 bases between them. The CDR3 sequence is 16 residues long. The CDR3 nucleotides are TGCGCCAGCAGCCAAGAACCGCAGGGGCCGACCTACGAGCAGTACTTC. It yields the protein CASSQEPQGPTYEQYF.

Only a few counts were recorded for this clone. The CDR3 DNA reads TGTGCCAGCTCACCTCCAGGGTCCTACAATGAGCAGTTCTTC. As protein: CASSPPGSYNEQFF. The chain couples TRBV18 to TRBJ2-1; D is possibly TRBD1 (5 bases). Germline V gives CDR1 KGHSH, CDR2 LQKENI. The CDR3 length is 14 residues. V lost 3 bases to trimming and J lost 1 base, with 7 bases between them.

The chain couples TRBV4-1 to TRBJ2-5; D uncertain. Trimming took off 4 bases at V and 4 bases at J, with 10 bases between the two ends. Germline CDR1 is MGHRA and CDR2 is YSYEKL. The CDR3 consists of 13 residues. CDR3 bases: TGCGCCAGCAGCCCCTTTCGAGGAGAGACCCAGTACTTC. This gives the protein CASSPFRGETQYF.

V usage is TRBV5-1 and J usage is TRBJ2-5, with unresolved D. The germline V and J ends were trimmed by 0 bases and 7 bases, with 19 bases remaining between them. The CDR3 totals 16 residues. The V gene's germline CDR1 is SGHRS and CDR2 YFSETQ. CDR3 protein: CASSLAGSSNPGTQYF. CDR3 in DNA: TGCGCCAGCAGCTTGGCCGGTTCCTCTAACCCCGGGACCCAGTACTTC.

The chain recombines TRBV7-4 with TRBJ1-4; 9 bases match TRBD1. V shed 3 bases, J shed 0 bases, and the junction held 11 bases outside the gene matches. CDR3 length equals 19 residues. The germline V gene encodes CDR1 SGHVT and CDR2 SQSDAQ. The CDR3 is CASSLVRTGAIATNEKLFF. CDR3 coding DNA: TGTGCCAGCAGCTTGGTACGGACAGGGGCTATTGCAACTAATGAAAAACTGTTTTTT.

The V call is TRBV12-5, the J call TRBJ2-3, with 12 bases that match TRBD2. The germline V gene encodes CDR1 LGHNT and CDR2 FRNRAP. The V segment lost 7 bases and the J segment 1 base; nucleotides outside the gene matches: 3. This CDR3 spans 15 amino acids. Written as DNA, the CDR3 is TGTGCTAGTGCCCGGACTAGCGGGGGCACAGATACGCAGTATTTT. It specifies CASARTSGGTDTQYF.

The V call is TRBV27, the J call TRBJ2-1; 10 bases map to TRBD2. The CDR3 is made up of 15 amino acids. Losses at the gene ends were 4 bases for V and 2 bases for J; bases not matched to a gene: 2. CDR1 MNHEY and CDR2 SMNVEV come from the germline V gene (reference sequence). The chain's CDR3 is CASSSSGSTYNEQFF. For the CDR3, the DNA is TGTGCCAGCAGTTCTAGCGGGAGTACCTACAATGAGCAGTTCTTC.

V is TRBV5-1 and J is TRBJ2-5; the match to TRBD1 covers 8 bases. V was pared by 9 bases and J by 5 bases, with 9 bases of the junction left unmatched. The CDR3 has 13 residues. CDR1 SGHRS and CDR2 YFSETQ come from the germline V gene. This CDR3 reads CATGQGRRETQYF. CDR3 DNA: TGCGCCACAGGACAGGGAAGGCGGGAGACCCAGTACTTC.

CDR3 loop: CASSLVGSGGGTGELFF. CDR3 DNA: TGTGCCAGCAGCTTAGTCGGCAGTGGCGGGGGAACCGGGGAGCTGTTTTTT. The rearrangement links TRBV7-2 to TRBJ2-2, with 7 bases identical to TRBD2. The V and J ends lost 1 base and 5 bases, in that order; junction bases with no gene match: 10. Germline V gene sequence: CDR1 SGHTA, CDR2 FQGNSA. The CDR3 loop spans 17 amino acids.

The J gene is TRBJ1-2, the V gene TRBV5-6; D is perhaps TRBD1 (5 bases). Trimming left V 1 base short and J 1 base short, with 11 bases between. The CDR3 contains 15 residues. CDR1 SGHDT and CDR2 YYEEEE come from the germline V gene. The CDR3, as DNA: TGTGCCAGCAGCTTGTGGGGGGTGGATAACTATGGCTACACCTTC. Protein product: CASSLWGVDNYGYTF.

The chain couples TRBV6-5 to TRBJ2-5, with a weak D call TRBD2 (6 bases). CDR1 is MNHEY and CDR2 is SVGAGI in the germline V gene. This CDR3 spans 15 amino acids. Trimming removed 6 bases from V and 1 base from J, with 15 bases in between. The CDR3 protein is CASRRDFSFQETQYF. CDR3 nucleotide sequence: TGTGCCAGCAGGCGGGACTTCTCCTTCCAAGAGACCCAGTACTTC.

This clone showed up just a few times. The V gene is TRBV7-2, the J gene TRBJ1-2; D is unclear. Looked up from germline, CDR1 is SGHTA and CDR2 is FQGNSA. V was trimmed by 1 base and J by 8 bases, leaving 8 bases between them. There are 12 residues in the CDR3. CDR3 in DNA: TGTGCCAGCAGCTTAGGGGGAGGCGGCTACACCTTC. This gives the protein CASSLGGGGYTF.

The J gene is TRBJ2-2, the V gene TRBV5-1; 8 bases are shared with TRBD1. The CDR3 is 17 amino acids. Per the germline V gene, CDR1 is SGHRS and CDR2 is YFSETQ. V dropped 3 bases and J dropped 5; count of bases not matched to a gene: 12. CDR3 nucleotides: TGCGCCAGCAGCTCTAATCCCGGGACAGGAATTACCGGGGAGCTGTTTTTT. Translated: CASSSNPGTGITGELFF.

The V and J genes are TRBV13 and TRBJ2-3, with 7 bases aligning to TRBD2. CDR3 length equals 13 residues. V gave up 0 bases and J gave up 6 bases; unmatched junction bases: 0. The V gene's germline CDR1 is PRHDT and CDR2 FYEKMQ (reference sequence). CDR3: CASSLGAGDTQYF. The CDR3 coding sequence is TGTGCCAGCAGCTTAGGAGCGGGGGATACGCAGTATTTT.

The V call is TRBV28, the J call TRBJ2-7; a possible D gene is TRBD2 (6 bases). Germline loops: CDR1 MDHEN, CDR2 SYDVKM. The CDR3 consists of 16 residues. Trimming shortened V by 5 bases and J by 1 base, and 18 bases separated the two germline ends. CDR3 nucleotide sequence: TGTGCCAGCAGTACTGGACAAACCGGGGGTTCCTACGAGCAGTACTTC. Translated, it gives CASSTGQTGGSYEQYF.

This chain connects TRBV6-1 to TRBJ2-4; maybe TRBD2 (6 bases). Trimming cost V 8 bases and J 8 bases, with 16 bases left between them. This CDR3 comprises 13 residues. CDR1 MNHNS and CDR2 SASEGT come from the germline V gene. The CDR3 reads CASSPTSIHIQYF. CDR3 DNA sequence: TGTGCCAGCTCGCCAACTAGCATCCACATTCAGTACTTC.